This T cell receptor beta chain is drawn from a study of blood T cell repertoires in COVID-19. Original data processing: The assay estimated nucleated cells by amplifying reference gene primers. The assay was immunoSEQ multiplex PCR, and TCRdb's table has in-frame clones only and misses some. V and J calls and clone size come straight from that table; D and trimming were deduced from the DNA. The sample lists about 200,000 clones; 87% were seen once. Ages ranged from roughly 18 to 100 years, with residence in around 24 US areas. This sequence was found in a woman under 40 who had recovered from COVID-19. Sequencing was performed on PBMCs or T cells enriched from blood (not recorded which).

The CDR3 DNA follows: TGTGCCAGCAGCTTAGGGCCCGGGACTAGCATCTCCGAGCAGTACTTC. This codes for CASSLGPGTSISEQYF. The chain has TRBV7-6 and TRBJ2-7; 9 bases are a match to TRBD2. There are 16 residues in the CDR3. V lost 1 base to trimming and J lost 6 bases; unmatched junction nucleotides: 10. CDR1 is SGHVS, CDR2 FNYEAQ, per germline. Full variable domain (missing parts from reference TRBV7-6 and TRBJ2-7): GAGVSQSPRYKVTKRGQDVALRCDPISGHVSLYWYRQALGQGPEFLTYFNYEAQQDKSGLPNDRFSAERPEGSISTLTIQRTEQRDSAMYRCASSLGPGTSISEQYFGPGTRLTVT.